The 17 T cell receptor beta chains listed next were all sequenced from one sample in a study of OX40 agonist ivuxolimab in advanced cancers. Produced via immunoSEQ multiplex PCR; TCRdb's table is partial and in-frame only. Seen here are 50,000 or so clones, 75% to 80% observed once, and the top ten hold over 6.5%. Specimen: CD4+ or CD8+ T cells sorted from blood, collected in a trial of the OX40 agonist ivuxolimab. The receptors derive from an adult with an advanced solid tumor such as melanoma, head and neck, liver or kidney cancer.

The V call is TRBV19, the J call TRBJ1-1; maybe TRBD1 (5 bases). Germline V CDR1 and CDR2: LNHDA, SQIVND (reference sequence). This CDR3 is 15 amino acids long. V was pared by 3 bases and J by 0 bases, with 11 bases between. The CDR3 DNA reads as TGTGCCAGTAGTATTGGGGACCTAATGAACACTGAAGCTTTCTTT. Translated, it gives CASSIGDLMNTEAFF.

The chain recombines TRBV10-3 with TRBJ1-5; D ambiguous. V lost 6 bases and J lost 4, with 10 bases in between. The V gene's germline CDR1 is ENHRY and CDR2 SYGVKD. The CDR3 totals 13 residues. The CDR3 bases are TGTGCCATCAGGGAAGCGGGAAATCAGCCCCAGCATTTT. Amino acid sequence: CAIREAGNQPQHF.

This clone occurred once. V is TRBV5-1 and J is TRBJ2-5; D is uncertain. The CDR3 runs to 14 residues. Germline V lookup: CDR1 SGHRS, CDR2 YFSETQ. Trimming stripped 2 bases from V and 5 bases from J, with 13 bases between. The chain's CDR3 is CASSLDLGVETQYF. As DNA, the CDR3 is TGCGCCAGCAGCTTAGATCTCGGCGTGGAGACCCAGTACTTC.

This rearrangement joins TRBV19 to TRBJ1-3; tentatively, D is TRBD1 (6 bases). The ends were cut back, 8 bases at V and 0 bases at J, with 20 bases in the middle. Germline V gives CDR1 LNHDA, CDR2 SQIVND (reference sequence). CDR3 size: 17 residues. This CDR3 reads CASGQNFGVRSGNTIYF. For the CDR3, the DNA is TGTGCCAGTGGACAGAACTTCGGAGTCCGCTCTGGAAACACCATATATTTT.

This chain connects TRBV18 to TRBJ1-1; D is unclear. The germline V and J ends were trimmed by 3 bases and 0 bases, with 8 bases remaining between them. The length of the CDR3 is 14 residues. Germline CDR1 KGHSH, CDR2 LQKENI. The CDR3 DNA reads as TGTGCCAGCTCACCGATTGGGATGAACACTGAAGCTTTCTTT. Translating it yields CASSPIGMNTEAFF.

The CDR3 here is CASSRWEGFRFEQYF. DNA for the CDR3: TGCGCCAGCAGTCGATGGGAGGGATTTAGGTTCGAGCAGTACTTC. V is TRBV23-1 and J is TRBJ2-7; 7 bases align to TRBD2. TRBV23-1 is treated as an ORF (open reading frame) with a function not yet certain. V gave up 4 bases and J gave up 6 bases; unmatched junction bases: 12. The CDR3 is made up of 15 amino acids.

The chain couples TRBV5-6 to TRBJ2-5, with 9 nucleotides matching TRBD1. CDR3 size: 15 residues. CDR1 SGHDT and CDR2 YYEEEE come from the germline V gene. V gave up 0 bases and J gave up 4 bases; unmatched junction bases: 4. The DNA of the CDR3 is TGTGCCAGCAGCTTGGTACAGGGGGCGTCAGAGACCCAGTACTTC. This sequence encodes CASSLVQGASETQYF.

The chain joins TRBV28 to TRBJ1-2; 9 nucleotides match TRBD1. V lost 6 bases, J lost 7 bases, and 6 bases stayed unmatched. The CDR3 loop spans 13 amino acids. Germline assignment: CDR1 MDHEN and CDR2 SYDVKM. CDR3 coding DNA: TGTGCCAGCAGGAGACAGGGGGAAGGTGGCTACACCTTC. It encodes CASRRQGEGGYTF.

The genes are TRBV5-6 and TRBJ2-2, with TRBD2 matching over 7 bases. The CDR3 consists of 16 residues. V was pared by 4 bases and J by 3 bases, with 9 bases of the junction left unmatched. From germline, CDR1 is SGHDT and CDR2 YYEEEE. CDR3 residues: CASSPSGRRDTGELFF. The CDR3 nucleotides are TGTGCCAGCAGCCCTAGCGGTAGGCGGGACACCGGGGAGCTGTTTTTT.

CDR3 residues: CASSRPRSTSGSTDTQYF. The CDR3, as DNA: TGTGCCAGTAGTCGGCCACGATCGACTAGCGGGAGCACAGATACGCAGTATTTT. The chain employs TRBV19 and TRBJ2-3, with 10 bases identical to TRBD2. Germline CDR1 LNHDA, CDR2 SQIVND (reference sequence). This CDR3 has 18 amino acids. The ends lost 5 bases at V and 0 bases at J; junction bases unmatched: 11.

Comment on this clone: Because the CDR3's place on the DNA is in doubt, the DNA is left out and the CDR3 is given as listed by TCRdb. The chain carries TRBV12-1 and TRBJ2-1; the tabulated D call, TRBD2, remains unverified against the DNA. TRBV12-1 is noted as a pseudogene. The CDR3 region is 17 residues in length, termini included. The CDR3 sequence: CASSWGWGSGSYNEQFF.

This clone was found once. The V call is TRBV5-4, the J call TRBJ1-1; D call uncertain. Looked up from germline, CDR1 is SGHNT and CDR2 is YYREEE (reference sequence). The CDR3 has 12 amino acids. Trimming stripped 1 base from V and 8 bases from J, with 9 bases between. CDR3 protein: CASSLWGKEAFF. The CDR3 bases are TGTGCCAGCAGCTTGTGGGGTAAAGAAGCTTTCTTT. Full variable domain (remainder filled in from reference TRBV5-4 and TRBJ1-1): ETGVTQSPTHLIKTRGQQVTLRCSSQSGHNTVSWYQQALGQGPQFIFQYYREEENGRGNFPPRFSGLQFPNYSSELNVNALELDDSALYLCASSLWGKEAFFGQGTRLTVV.

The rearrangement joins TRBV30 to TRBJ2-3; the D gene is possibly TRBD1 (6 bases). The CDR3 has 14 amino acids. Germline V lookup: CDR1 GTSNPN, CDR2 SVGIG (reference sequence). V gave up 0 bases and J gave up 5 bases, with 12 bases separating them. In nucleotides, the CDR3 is TGTGCCTGGAGTGTACGAATAGGGGGAGATACGCAGTATTTT. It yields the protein CAWSVRIGGDTQYF.

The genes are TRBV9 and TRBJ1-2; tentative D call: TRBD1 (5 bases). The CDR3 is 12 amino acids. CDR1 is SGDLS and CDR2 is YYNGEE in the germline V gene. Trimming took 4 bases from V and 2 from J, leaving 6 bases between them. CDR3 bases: TGTGCCAGCAGCCGGGACAACTATGGCTACACCTTC. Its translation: CASSRDNYGYTF.

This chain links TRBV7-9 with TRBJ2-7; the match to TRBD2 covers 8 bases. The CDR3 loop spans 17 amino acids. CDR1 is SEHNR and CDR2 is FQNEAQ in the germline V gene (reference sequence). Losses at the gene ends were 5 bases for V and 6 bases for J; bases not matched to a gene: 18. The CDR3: CASSVALPGLGSVEQYF. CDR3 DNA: TGTGCCAGCAGCGTCGCGTTGCCGGGACTAGGATCCGTCGAGCAGTACTTC.

The chain's CDR3 is CASSLLEGRAKNIQYF. DNA for the CDR3: TGTGCCAGCAGCCTCCTAGAAGGAAGGGCCAAAAACATTCAGTACTTC. The J gene is TRBJ2-4, the V gene TRBV5-6, with D uncertain. With 4 bases removed from V and 1 base from J, the gap between germline ends came to 15 bases. The germline CDR1 and CDR2 sequences are SGHDT and YYEEEE. The CDR3 has 16 amino acids.

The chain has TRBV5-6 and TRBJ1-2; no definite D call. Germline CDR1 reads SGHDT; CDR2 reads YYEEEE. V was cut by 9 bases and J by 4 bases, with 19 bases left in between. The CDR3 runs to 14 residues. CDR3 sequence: CATAERGPGYGYTF. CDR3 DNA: TGTGCCACCGCCGAGAGAGGGCCTGGCTATGGCTACACCTTC.